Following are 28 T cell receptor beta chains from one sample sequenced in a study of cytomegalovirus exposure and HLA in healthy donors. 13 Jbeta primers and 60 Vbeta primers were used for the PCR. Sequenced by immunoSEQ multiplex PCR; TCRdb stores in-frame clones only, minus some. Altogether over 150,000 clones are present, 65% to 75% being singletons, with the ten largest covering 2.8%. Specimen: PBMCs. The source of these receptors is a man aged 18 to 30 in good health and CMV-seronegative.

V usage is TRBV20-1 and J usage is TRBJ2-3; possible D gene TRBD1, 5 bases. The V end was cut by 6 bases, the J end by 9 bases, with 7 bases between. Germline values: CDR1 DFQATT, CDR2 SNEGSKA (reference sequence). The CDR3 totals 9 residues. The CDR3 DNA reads TGCAGTGCGCCAGGGACGCAGTATTTT. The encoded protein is CSAPGTQYF.

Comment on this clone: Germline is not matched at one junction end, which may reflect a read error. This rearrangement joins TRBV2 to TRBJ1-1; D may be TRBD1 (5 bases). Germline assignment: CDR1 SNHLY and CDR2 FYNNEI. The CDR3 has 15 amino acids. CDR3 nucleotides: TGTGCCGGCAGTGAAGGGACCTCGGGGGAAACTGAAGCTTTCTTT. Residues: CAGSEGTSGETEAFF.

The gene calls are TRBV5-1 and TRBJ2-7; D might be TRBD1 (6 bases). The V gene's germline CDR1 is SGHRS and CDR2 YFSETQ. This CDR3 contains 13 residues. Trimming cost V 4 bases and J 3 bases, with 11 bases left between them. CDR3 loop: CASSQRTDYEQYF. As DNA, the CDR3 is TGCGCCAGCAGCCAAAGGACAGACTACGAGCAGTACTTC.

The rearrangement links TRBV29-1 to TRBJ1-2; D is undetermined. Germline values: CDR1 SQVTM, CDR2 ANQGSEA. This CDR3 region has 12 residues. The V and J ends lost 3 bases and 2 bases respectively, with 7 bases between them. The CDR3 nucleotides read TGCAGCGTTGAGGCCGTAAACTATGGCTACACCTTC. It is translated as CSVEAVNYGYTF.

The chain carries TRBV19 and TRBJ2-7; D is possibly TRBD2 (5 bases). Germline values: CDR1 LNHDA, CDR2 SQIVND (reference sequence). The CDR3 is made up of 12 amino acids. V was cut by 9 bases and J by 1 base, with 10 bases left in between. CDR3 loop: CASRGISYEQYF. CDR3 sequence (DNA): TGTGCCAGCCGGGGAATTTCCTACGAGCAGTACTTC.

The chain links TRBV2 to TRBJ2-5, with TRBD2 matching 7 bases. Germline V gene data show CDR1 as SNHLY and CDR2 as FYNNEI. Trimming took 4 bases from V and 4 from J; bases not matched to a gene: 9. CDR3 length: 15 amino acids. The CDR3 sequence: CASSGGGIGGETQYF. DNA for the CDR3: TGTGCCAGCAGTGGGGGAGGGATTGGGGGAGAGACCCAGTACTTC. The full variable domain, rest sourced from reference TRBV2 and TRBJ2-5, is EPEVTQTPSHQVTQMGQEVILRCVPISNHLYFYWYRQILGQKVEFLVSFYNNEISEKSEIFDDQFSVERPDGSNFTLKIRSTKLEDSAMYFCASSGGGIGGETQYFGPGTRLLVL.

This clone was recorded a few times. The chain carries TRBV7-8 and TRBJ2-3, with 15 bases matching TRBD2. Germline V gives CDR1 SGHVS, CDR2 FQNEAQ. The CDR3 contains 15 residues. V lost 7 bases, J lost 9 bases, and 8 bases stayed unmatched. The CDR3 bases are TGTGCCAGCAAAGGGACTAGCGGGGGGACGAGCACGCAGTATTTT. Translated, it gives CASKGTSGGTSTQYF.

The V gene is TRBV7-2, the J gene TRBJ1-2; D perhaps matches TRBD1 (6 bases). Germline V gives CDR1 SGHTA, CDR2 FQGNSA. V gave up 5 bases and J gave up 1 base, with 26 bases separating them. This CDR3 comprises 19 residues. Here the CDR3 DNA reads TGTGCCAGCAGCCCCCCCGGGACCCGTCCCGGGACACGTAACTATGGCTACACCTTC. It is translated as CASSPPGTRPGTRNYGYTF.

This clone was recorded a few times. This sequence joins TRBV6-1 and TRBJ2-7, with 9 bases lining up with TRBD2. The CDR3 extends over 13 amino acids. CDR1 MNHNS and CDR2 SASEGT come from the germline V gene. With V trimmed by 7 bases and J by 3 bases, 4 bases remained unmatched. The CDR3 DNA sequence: TGTGCCAGCACGGGACTAGCTAACTACGAGCAGTACTTC. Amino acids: CASTGLANYEQYF.

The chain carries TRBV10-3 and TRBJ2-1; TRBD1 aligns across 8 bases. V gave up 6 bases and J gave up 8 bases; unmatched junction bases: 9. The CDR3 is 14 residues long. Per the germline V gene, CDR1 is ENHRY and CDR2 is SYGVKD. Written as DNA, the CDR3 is TGTGCCATCAGAGGACAGGGAAATAGCGATGAGCAGTTCTTC. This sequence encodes CAIRGQGNSDEQFF.

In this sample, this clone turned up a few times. The CDR3 coding sequence is TGCGCCAGCAGCTTGGATCTCGGGGCCAGGGGAGCCCTTGGCTACACCTTC. Its protein product is CASSLDLGARGALGYTF. The chain is built from TRBV5-1 and TRBJ1-2; a possible D gene is TRBD1 (6 bases). V shed 0 bases and J shed 7 bases, with 22 bases lying between them. This CDR3 contains 17 residues. The germline gives CDR1 SGHRS, CDR2 YFSETQ.

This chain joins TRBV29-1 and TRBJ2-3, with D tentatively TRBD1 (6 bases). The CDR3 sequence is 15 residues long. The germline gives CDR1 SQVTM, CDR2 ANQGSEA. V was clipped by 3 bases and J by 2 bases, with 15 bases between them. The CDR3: CSVETGTSLTDTQYF. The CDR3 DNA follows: TGCAGCGTTGAGACCGGGACATCACTCACAGATACGCAGTATTTT.

The DNA of the CDR3 is TGTGCCAGCAGCTTGCTAGGAAACACTGAAGCTTTCTTT. This encodes CASSLLGNTEAFF. The chain couples TRBV5-6 to TRBJ1-1; D call uncertain. This CDR3 is built from 13 residues. Germline loops: CDR1 SGHDT, CDR2 YYEEEE. V was cut by 1 base and J by 2 bases, with 6 bases left in between.

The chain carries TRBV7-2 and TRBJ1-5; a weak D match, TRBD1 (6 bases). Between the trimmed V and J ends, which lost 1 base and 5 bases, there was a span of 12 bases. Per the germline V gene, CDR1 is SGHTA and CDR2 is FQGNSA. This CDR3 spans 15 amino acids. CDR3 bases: TGTGCCAGCAGCTTAGGGGGGCAGGGATATCAGCCCCAGCATTTT. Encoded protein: CASSLGGQGYQPQHF.

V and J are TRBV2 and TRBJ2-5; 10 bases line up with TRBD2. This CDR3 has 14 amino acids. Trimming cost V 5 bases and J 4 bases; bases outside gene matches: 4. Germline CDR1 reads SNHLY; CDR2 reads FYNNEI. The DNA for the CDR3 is TGTGCCAGCAGTAGCGGGGGGGCCGGAGAGACCCAGTACTTC. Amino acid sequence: CASSSGGAGETQYF.

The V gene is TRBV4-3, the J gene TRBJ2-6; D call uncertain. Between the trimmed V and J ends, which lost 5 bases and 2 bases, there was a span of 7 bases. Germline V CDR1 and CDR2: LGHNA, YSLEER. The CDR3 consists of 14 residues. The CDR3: CASSEEAGANVLTF. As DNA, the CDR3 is TGCGCCAGCAGCGAGGAAGCTGGGGCCAACGTCCTGACTTTC.

Here the CDR3 DNA reads TGTGCCAGCAGTCCTAGACGGAACAATGAGCAGTTCTTC. Translating gives CASSPRRNNEQFF. J is TRBJ2-1 and V is TRBV6-5, with D unresolved. The germline V and J ends were trimmed by 5 bases and 5 bases, with 10 bases remaining between them. The germline gives CDR1 MNHEY, CDR2 SVGAGI. The CDR3 is 13 residues long.

CDR3 nucleotide sequence: TGTGCCTGGGCACAGGACATGAACACTGAAGCTTTCTTT. Translation gives CAWAQDMNTEAFF. The V gene is TRBV30, the J gene TRBJ1-1; D possibly corresponds to TRBD1 (5 bases). Germline V gene lookup returns CDR1 GTSNPN and CDR2 SVGIG (reference sequence). This CDR3 comprises 13 residues. Trimming pared 5 bases from V and 0 bases from J, leaving 10 bases between.

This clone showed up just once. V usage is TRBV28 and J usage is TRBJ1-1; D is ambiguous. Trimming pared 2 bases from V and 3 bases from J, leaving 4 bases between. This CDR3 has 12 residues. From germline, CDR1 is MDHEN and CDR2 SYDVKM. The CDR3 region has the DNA TGTGCCAGCAGTTTAAGCGACACTGAAGCTTTCTTT. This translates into CASSLSDTEAFF.

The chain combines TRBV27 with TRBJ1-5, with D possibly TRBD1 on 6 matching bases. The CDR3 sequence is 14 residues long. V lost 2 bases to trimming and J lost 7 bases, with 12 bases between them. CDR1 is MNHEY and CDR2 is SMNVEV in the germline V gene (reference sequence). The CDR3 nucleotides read TGTGCCAGCAGTTTACAGGGGATTAGCCAGCCCCAGCATTTT. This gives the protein CASSLQGISQPQHF.

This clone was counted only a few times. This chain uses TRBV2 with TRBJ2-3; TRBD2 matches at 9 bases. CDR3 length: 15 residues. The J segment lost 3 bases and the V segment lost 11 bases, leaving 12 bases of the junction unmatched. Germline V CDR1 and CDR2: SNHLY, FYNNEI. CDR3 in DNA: TGTGCCGGCGACCCGGCTAGCGGGGCAACAGATACGCAGTATTTT. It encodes CAGDPASGATDTQYF. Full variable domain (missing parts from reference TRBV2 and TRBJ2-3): EPEVTQTPSHQVTQMGQEVILRCVPISNHLYFYWYRQILGQKVEFLVSFYNNEISEKSEIFDDQFSVERPDGSNFTLKIRSTKLEDSAMYFCAGDPASGATDTQYFGPGTRLTVL.

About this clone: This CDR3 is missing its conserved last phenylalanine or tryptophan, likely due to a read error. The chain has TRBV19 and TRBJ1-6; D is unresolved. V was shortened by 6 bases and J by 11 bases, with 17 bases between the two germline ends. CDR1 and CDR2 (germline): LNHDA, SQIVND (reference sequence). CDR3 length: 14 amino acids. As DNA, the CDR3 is TGTGCCAGTAGCTCGACCGCGGTTCGTCCACCCCTCCACCTT. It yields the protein CASSSTAVRPPLHL.

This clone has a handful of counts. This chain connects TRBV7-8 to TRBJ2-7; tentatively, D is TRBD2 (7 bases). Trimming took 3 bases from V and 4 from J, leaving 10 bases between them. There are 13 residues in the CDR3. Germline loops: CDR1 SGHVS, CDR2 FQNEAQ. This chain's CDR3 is CASSLAGAYEQYF. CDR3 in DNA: TGTGCCAGCAGCTTGGCGGGGGCATACGAGCAGTACTTC.

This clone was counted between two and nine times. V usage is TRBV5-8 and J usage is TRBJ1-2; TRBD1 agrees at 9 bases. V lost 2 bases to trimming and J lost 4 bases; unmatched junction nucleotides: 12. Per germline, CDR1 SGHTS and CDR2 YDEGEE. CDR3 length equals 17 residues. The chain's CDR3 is CASSLRLAQDRGYGYTF. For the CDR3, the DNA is TGTGCCAGCAGCTTACGGCTGGCTCAGGACAGGGGCTATGGCTACACCTTC.

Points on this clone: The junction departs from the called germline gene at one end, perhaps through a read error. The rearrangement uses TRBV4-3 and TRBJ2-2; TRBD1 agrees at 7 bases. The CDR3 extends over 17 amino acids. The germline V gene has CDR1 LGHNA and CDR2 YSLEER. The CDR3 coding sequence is TGCGCCAGCAGCCAAAATCTCGGGACAGCTTACACCGGGGAGCTGCTTTTT. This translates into CASSQNLGTAYTGELLF.

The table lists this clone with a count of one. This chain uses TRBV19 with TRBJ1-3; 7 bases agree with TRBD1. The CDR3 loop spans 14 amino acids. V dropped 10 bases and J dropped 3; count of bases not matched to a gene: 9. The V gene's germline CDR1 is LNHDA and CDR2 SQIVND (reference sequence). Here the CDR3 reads CATSLGTVGNTIYF. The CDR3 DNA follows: TGTGCCACCTCTCTCGGGACAGTTGGAAACACCATATATTTT.

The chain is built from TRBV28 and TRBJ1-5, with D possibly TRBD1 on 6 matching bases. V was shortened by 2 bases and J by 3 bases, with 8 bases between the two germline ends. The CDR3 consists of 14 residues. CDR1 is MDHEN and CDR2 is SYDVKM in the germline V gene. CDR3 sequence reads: CASSLQGHNQPQHF. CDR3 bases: TGTGCCAGCAGTTTACAGGGGCACAATCAGCCCCAGCATTTT.

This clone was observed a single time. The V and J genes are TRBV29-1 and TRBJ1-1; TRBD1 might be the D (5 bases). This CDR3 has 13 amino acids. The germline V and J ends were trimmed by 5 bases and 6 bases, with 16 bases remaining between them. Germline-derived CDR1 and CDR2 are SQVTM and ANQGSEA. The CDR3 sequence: CSVRQWEFAEAFF. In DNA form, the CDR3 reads TGCAGCGTTCGACAGTGGGAATTCGCTGAAGCTTTCTTT.